This passage covers 24 T cell receptor beta chains from one sample sequenced in a study of T-cell reconstitution after alpha-beta-depleted transplantation in children. TCRbeta library construction was performed incorporating unique molecular identifiers. Using its own MiXCR run on the PCR reads, TCRdb lists one record per CDR3 protein. The sample shows 600,000 to 700,000 distinct CDR3 sequences, 16% of them seen only once. The source material was PBMCs from the stem cell graft donor, sampled from the stem cell graft. These receptors originate from a human donor who donated a stem cell graft to a child with acute myeloid leukemia.

This clonotype was found a few times. The chain carries TRBV15 and TRBJ2-1; D is unclear. The ends were cut back, 1 base at V and 11 bases at J, with 21 bases in the middle. CDR3 length: 16 amino acids. Germline CDR1 reads LNHNV; CDR2 reads YYDKDF (reference sequence). Here the CDR3 DNA reads TGTGCCACCAGCAGAGCCTCCCGCACGCTCTCGTCCCAGCAGTTCTTC. Amino acid sequence: CATSRASRTLSSQQFF.

The V and J genes are TRBV7-2 and TRBJ1-4; D uncertain. Germline V gene lookup returns CDR1 SGHTA and CDR2 FQGNSA. Trimming left V 5 bases short and J 8 bases short, with 9 bases between. This CDR3 spans 12 amino acids. The DNA for the CDR3 is TGTGCCAGCAGCCCCGGAGTGGAAAAACTGTTTTTT. Residues: CASSPGVEKLFF.

This clonotype was observed a handful of times. V usage is TRBV7-3 and J usage is TRBJ2-1; 9 nucleotides align to TRBD2. Germline-derived CDR1 and CDR2 are SGHTA and FQGTGA. The CDR3 has 13 residues. V dropped 6 bases and J dropped 5; count of bases not matched to a gene: 2. The CDR3 sequence is CASRVAGDNEQFF. CDR3 nucleotide sequence: TGTGCCAGCAGGGTAGCGGGGGACAATGAGCAGTTCTTC.

This clonotype appeared a few times. This chain links TRBV7-9 with TRBJ2-2, with D perhaps TRBD1 (6 bases). The CDR3 runs 16 residues. V lost 5 bases and J 4 bases, leaving 17 bases between the germline ends. Germline values: CDR1 SEHNR, CDR2 FQNEAQ (reference sequence). The CDR3 bases are TGTGCCAGCAGCCCTCCGCGGCAGGGGATCACCGGGGAGCTGTTTTTT. Amino acid sequence: CASSPPRQGITGELFF.

This clonotype has only a few counts. J is TRBJ2-7 and V is TRBV7-9; either TRBD1 or TRBD2 may supply D (5 bases each). This CDR3 region has 12 residues. V was pared by 8 bases and J by 4 bases, with 12 bases between. Per germline, CDR1 SEHNR and CDR2 FQNEAQ (reference sequence). This CDR3 is CASRGPKYEQYF. Here the CDR3 DNA reads TGTGCCAGCCGGGGCCCTAAATACGAGCAGTACTTC.

This sequence joins TRBV10-3 and TRBJ1-1, with 8 bases aligning to TRBD1. With V trimmed by 7 bases and J by 2 bases, 6 bases remained unmatched. The CDR3 has 14 amino acids. Germline lookup yields CDR1 ENHRY and CDR2 SYGVKD. The CDR3 here is CAIKVTGANTEAFF. CDR3 in DNA: TGTGCCATCAAAGTGACAGGGGCTAACACTGAAGCTTTCTTT.

The V and J genes are TRBV29-1 and TRBJ2-6; D remains unclear. V was cut by 8 bases and J by 0 bases, with 8 bases left in between. This CDR3 comprises 13 residues. Germline CDR1 reads SQVTM; CDR2 reads ANQGSEA. The CDR3 protein is CSPVLSGANVLTF. CDR3 sequence (DNA): TGCAGCCCCGTCCTCTCTGGGGCCAACGTCCTGACTTTC.

The chain combines TRBV11-2 with TRBJ1-1, with 9 bases that match TRBD1. Trimming cost V 3 bases and J 4 bases; bases outside gene matches: 15. CDR1 and CDR2 (germline): SGHAT, FQNNGV. The CDR3 is 18 residues long. The CDR3, as DNA: TGTGCCAGCAGCTTTACGTCAGGATTGGGACAGGGCGCCACTGAAGCTTTCTTT. Its protein product is CASSFTSGLGQGATEAFF. The full variable domain, rest sourced from reference TRBV11-2 and TRBJ1-1, is EAGVAQSPRYKIIEKRQSVAFWCNPISGHATLYWYQQILGQGPKLLIQFQNNGVVDDSQLPKDRFSAERLKGVDSTLKIQPAKLEDSAVYLCASSFTSGLGQGATEAFFGQGTRLTVV.

The V and J genes are TRBV9 and TRBJ1-2; TRBD1 might be the D (6 bases). The CDR3 contains 17 residues. The germline gives CDR1 SGDLS, CDR2 YYNGEE. V gave up 3 bases and J gave up 1 base, with 19 bases separating them. The CDR3 spells CASSDPQEGTINYGYTF. CDR3 nucleotides: TGTGCCAGCAGCGACCCGCAGGAAGGGACAATTAACTATGGCTACACCTTC.

V usage is TRBV3-1 and J usage is TRBJ2-2, with 9 nucleotides matching TRBD2. There are 18 residues in the CDR3. V shed 8 bases, J shed 0 bases, and the junction held 13 bases outside the gene matches. Germline V gene lookup returns CDR1 LGHDT and CDR2 YNNKEL (reference sequence). The CDR3 spells CASCFQGGGASNTGELFF. CDR3 DNA sequence: TGTGCCAGCTGTTTTCAGGGCGGGGGGGCGTCGAACACCGGGGAGCTGTTTTTT.

This clonotype was observed many times. V and J are TRBV20-1 and TRBJ1-1; D uncertain. Germline V gives CDR1 DFQATT, CDR2 SNEGSKA (reference sequence). The V and J ends lost 0 bases and 0 bases respectively, with 17 bases between them. The CDR3 contains 17 residues. CDR3 residues: CSARDGPFYTMNTEAFF. CDR3 coding DNA: TGCAGTGCTAGAGATGGTCCGTTCTACACGATGAACACTGAAGCTTTCTTT.

This clonotype came up many times. This chain links TRBV7-8 with TRBJ2-3, with D unresolved. The germline V gene has CDR1 SGHVS and CDR2 FQNEAQ. This CDR3 is 15 amino acids long. Trimming cost V 5 bases and J 1 base, with 13 bases left between them. In DNA form, the CDR3 reads TGTGCCAGCAGCCCCTACCTCTCTGGCACAGATACGCAGTATTTT. Protein sequence: CASSPYLSGTDTQYF.

The sample holds a few counts of this clonotype. This chain links TRBV24-1 with TRBJ2-2, with a weak D call TRBD1 (6 bases). Germline assignment: CDR1 KGHDR and CDR2 SFDVKD. With 0 bases removed from V and 4 bases from J, the gap between germline ends came to 14 bases. The CDR3 loop spans 17 amino acids. CDR3 sequence reads: CATSDLAQGPGTGELFF. The DNA for the CDR3 is TGTGCCACCAGTGATTTGGCTCAGGGGCCTGGCACCGGGGAGCTGTTTTTT.

There are many counts of this clonotype. This rearrangement joins TRBV5-4 to TRBJ1-1, with a possible D match to TRBD1 (6 bases). This CDR3 has 16 amino acids. Germline-derived CDR1 and CDR2 are SGHNT and YYREEE (reference sequence). V was clipped by 7 bases and J by 3 bases, with 22 bases between them. The DNA for the CDR3 is TGTGCCAGCCACGGAGGGGGTCAGGCGCTGGACACTGAAGCTTTCTTT. It yields the protein CASHGGGQALDTEAFF.

This clonotype showed up just a few times. The gene calls are TRBV7-9 and TRBJ2-6, with D possibly being TRBD1 (6 bases). Looked up from germline, CDR1 is SEHNR and CDR2 is FQNEAQ (reference sequence). The CDR3 is 15 residues long. V was pared by 3 bases and J by 2 bases, with 8 bases between. The CDR3 loop reads CASSFTGTGANVLTF. CDR3 in DNA: TGTGCCAGCAGCTTTACAGGGACTGGGGCCAACGTCCTGACTTTC.

Many counts were recorded for this clonotype. The J gene is TRBJ2-3, the V gene TRBV7-2; 8 bases agree with TRBD1. Germline V CDR1 and CDR2: SGHTA, FQGNSA. Germline trimming cut 5 bases from V and 1 base from J; bases unmatched to any gene: 5. This CDR3 has 15 amino acids. CDR3: CASSLLTGGTDTQYF. In DNA, the CDR3 is TGTGCCAGCAGCCTCCTGACAGGGGGCACAGATACGCAGTATTTT.

This clonotype showed up many times. The chain uses TRBV29-1 and TRBJ2-1; TRBD2 might be the D (6 bases). The CDR3 contains 14 residues. Trimming cost V 4 bases and J 0 bases, with 10 bases left between them. CDR1 and CDR2 from the germline V gene are SQVTM and ANQGSEA. CDR3 residues: CSVGDGSSYNEQFF. The CDR3 coding sequence is TGCAGCGTTGGCGACGGGAGCTCCTACAATGAGCAGTTCTTC.

This clonotype has only a few counts. This CDR3 reads CASSPGQLASYEQYF. Here the CDR3 DNA reads TGTGCCAGCAGCCCTGGACAGTTAGCCTCCTACGAGCAGTACTTC. The chain links TRBV7-2 to TRBJ2-7; D is perhaps TRBD1 (6 bases). The CDR3 covers 15 residues. The V and J ends lost 5 bases and 0 bases respectively, with 14 bases between them. Looked up from germline, CDR1 is SGHTA and CDR2 is FQGNSA.

In this sample, this clonotype turned up a few times. J is TRBJ2-7 and V is TRBV6-2 or TRBV6-3, with no clear D. CDR1 and CDR2 (germline): MNHEY, SVGEGT. There are 13 residues in the CDR3. V was shortened by 5 bases and J by 4 bases, with 12 bases between the two germline ends. The CDR3 DNA sequence: TGTGCCAGCAGTCAGACGTTAGGTTACGAGCAGTACTTC. It yields the protein CASSQTLGYEQYF.

This clonotype occurred a few times. This chain uses TRBV6-9 with TRBJ2-7, with a tentative D call TRBD1 (6 bases). Per germline, CDR1 MNHGY and CDR2 SVAAGI. Trimming removed 10 bases at V and 6 bases at J, with 22 bases between. The CDR3 is made up of 14 amino acids. This CDR3 is CAIPEQGPRCEQYV. The CDR3 bases are TGTGCCATCCCTGAGCAGGGGCCTCGTTGCGAGCAGTACGTC.

V gene TRBV6-4 combines with J gene TRBJ2-2, with 9 bases aligning to TRBD1. Germline V gene lookup returns CDR1 MRHNA and CDR2 SNTAGT. This CDR3 spans 13 amino acids. The ends lost 10 bases at V and 5 bases at J; junction bases unmatched: 5. The CDR3 here is CATGQGITGELFF. The CDR3 bases are TGTGCCACCGGACAGGGGATAACCGGGGAGCTGTTTTTT.

The chain has TRBV5-4 and TRBJ2-4; 8 nucleotides align to TRBD1. V shed 0 bases and J 1 base; nucleotides not matched to a gene: 3. The CDR3 extends over 16 amino acids. CDR1 and CDR2 (germline): SGHNT, YYREEE (reference sequence). The CDR3 DNA sequence: TGTGCCAGCAGCTTGGCGGACAGGGATGCCAAAAACATTCAGTACTTC. It yields the protein CASSLADRDAKNIQYF.

This sequence joins TRBV27 and TRBJ2-5; 8 nucleotides match TRBD2. There are 17 residues in the CDR3. Germline V gene sequence: CDR1 MNHEY, CDR2 SMNVEV (reference sequence). The V gene end was trimmed by 5 bases and the J gene end by 4 bases; junction bases not matched to a gene: 15. The CDR3: CASSPQSSGGSGETQYF. CDR3 nucleotide sequence: TGTGCCAGCAGTCCCCAGTCTTCGGGGGGGAGTGGAGAGACCCAGTACTTC.

There are a few counts of this clonotype. J is TRBJ2-2 and V is TRBV12-3 or TRBV12-4; D remains unclear. Trimming left V 3 bases short and J 0 bases short, with 8 bases between. This CDR3 is 15 amino acids long. CDR3 nucleotide sequence: TGTGCCAGCAGTTTTGGCAGGTCGAACACCGGGGAGCTGTTTTTT. Translating it yields CASSFGRSNTGELFF.